These 17 T cell receptor beta chains share one sample of origin, sequenced in a study of blood T cell repertoires in COVID-19. TCRdb's copy holds only in-frame clones and misses some; the assay was immunoSEQ multiplex PCR. The table records more than 150,000 clones, approximately 80% of them present only once. Material for sequencing was PBMCs or T cells enriched from blood (not recorded which). The receptors stem from a woman between 50 and 59 years old who had recovered from COVID-19.

The V and J genes are TRBV19 and TRBJ1-5, with a tentative D call TRBD1 (5 bases). The CDR3 spans 13 residues. Germline loops: CDR1 LNHDA, CDR2 SQIVND (reference sequence). Trimming shortened V by 8 bases and J by 4 bases, and 12 bases separated the two germline ends. The chain's CDR3 is CASRGRDNQPQHF. CDR3 in DNA: TGTGCCAGTCGGGGGAGGGATAATCAGCCCCAGCATTTT.

The chain couples TRBV28 to TRBJ2-7; D perhaps matches TRBD1 (5 bases). Per the germline V gene, CDR1 is MDHEN and CDR2 is SYDVKM. Trimming removed 1 base from V and 0 bases from J, with 13 bases in between. The length of the CDR3 is 16 residues. CDR3 loop: CASSLSPGDSSYEQYF. CDR3 coding DNA: TGTGCCAGCAGTTTATCCCCTGGCGACAGCTCCTACGAGCAGTACTTC.

The J gene is TRBJ2-1, the V gene TRBV7-8, with 8 bases identical to TRBD2. Germline V gene data show CDR1 as SGHVS and CDR2 as FQNEAQ. V gave up 5 bases and J gave up 4 bases; unmatched junction bases: 7. CDR3 length equals 15 residues. The CDR3 loop is CASSTQRGRYNEQFF. The CDR3, as DNA: TGTGCCAGCAGCACCCAGCGGGGGAGATACAATGAGCAGTTCTTC.

The chain uses TRBV5-1 and TRBJ1-2; TRBD1 aligns across 9 bases. The CDR3 has 14 residues. The trim removed 4 bases at V and 4 bases at J, leaving 5 bases unmatched. CDR1 is SGHRS, CDR2 YFSETQ, per germline. The CDR3 DNA sequence: TGCGCCAGCAGCGCGGGACAGGGCAGCTATGGCTACACCTTC. The encoded protein is CASSAGQGSYGYTF.

The genes are TRBV28 and TRBJ2-7; no firm D call. This CDR3 has 11 amino acids. Trimming took off 7 bases at V and 7 bases at J, with 11 bases between the two ends. Germline V gives CDR1 MDHEN, CDR2 SYDVKM. The CDR3 DNA reads TGTGCCAGCAAAGACTGGCGGGAGCAGTACTTC. The encoded protein is CASKDWREQYF.

The V call is TRBV7-8, the J call TRBJ1-5; weak D call: TRBD1 (6 bases). Germline-derived CDR1 and CDR2 are SGHVS and FQNEAQ. V lost 1 base to trimming and J lost 9 bases, with 16 bases between them. The CDR3 has 15 residues. The CDR3 loop is CASSLERTVDWPQHF. DNA of the CDR3: TGTGCCAGCAGCTTAGAAAGGACAGTGGATTGGCCCCAGCATTTT.

Here the CDR3 DNA reads TGTGCCAGCAGCTGGACAGGGGGCGGGAACACTGAAGCTTTCTTT. It codes for CASSWTGGGNTEAFF. This sequence joins TRBV7-3 and TRBJ1-1; 11 bases align to TRBD1. The CDR3 runs 15 residues. Germline CDR1 SGHTA, CDR2 FQGTGA. The trim removed 4 bases at V and 1 base at J, leaving 2 bases unmatched.

The rearrangement uses TRBV5-1 and TRBJ2-7; 9 positions match TRBD1. The CDR3 contains 16 residues. V shed 6 bases, J shed 5 bases, and the junction held 15 bases outside the gene matches. Germline CDR1 reads SGHRS; CDR2 reads YFSETQ. This chain's CDR3 is CASTSGSRDRDNEQYF. The CDR3 bases are TGCGCCAGCACCTCTGGAAGCCGGGACAGGGATAACGAGCAGTACTTC.

The V gene is TRBV5-4, the J gene TRBJ2-7; D is perhaps TRBD2 (6 bases). Germline V gene sequence: CDR1 SGHNT, CDR2 YYREEE (reference sequence). Trimming removed 5 bases from V and 4 bases from J, with 19 bases in between. This CDR3 comprises 15 residues. The CDR3 is CASSSRAGGEYEQYF. Written as DNA, the CDR3 is TGTGCCAGCAGTTCCAGAGCGGGCGGGGAATACGAGCAGTACTTC. Complete variable domain (other parts from reference TRBV5-4 and TRBJ2-7): ETGVTQSPTHLIKTRGQQVTLRCSSQSGHNTVSWYQQALGQGPQFIFQYYREEENGRGNFPPRFSGLQFPNYSSELNVNALELDDSALYLCASSSRAGGEYEQYFGPGTRLTVT.

This clone was counted a few times. The J gene is TRBJ2-2, the V gene TRBV7-9, with 9 bases matching TRBD1. Trimming took 5 bases from V and 5 from J; bases not matched to a gene: 6. The CDR3 extends over 15 amino acids. Germline-derived CDR1 and CDR2 are SEHNR and FQNEAQ (reference sequence). The CDR3 protein is CASSTYRGRTGELFF. The CDR3 DNA reads as TGTGCCAGCAGCACGTACAGGGGGCGGACCGGGGAGCTGTTTTTT.

This chain connects TRBV7-2 to TRBJ1-2; D may be TRBD1 (5 bases). CDR3 length equals 13 residues. Between the trimmed V and J ends, which lost 6 bases and 6 bases, there was a span of 14 bases. Germline V lookup: CDR1 SGHTA, CDR2 FQGNSA. CDR3 in DNA: TGTGCCAGCAGATACGGGGGTTCTGATGGCTACACCTTC. It specifies CASRYGGSDGYTF.

The rearrangement links TRBV5-4 to TRBJ2-1; D call uncertain. The V end was cut by 3 bases, the J end by 7 bases, with 14 bases between. There are 14 residues in the CDR3. CDR1 is SGHNT and CDR2 is YYREEE in the germline V gene (reference sequence). DNA of the CDR3: TGTGCCAGCAGCTCCGGTGGGCGTTGGAATGAGCAGTTCTTC. Its translation is CASSSGGRWNEQFF.

The chain carries TRBV5-1 and TRBJ1-1; TRBD1 is a possible D gene (5 bases). This CDR3 spans 13 amino acids. CDR1 SGHRS and CDR2 YFSETQ come from the germline V gene. Trimming took 0 bases from V and 11 from J, leaving 14 bases between them. CDR3 loop: CASSLDPAGWAFF. For the CDR3, the DNA is TGCGCCAGCAGCTTGGATCCGGCAGGGTGGGCTTTCTTT.

The chain carries TRBV24-1 and TRBJ2-1, with D possibly matching TRBD2 (6 bases). Germline values: CDR1 KGHDR, CDR2 SFDVKD. Trimming took off 6 bases at V and 9 bases at J, with 20 bases between the two ends. The CDR3 sequence is 15 residues long. The CDR3, as DNA: TGTGCCACCAGTCTGGCAGGCGGGATTAGAAGTGAGCAGTTCTTC. Translating it yields CATSLAGGIRSEQFF.

This clone has a single count. One end of the junction does not line up with germline, which may come from a read error. The chain joins TRBV7-8 to TRBJ2-7, with 11 bases lining up with TRBD2. Germline V gene data show CDR1 as SGHVS and CDR2 as FQNEAQ. The CDR3 has 12 amino acids. CDR3 protein: CASSPSGRPPHF. The DNA for the CDR3 is TGTGCCAGCAGCCCTAGCGGGAGGCCTCCCCACTTC.

The chain recombines TRBV30 with TRBJ2-6, with D possibly TRBD1 on 6 matching bases. This CDR3 comprises 15 residues. The V and J ends lost 1 base and 2 bases respectively, with 9 bases between them. Germline V CDR1 and CDR2: GTSNPN, SVGIG (reference sequence). CDR3 nucleotides: TGTGCCTGGAGTGCAACAGGGACTGGGGCCAACGTCCTGACTTTC. Protein sequence: CAWSATGTGANVLTF.

This chain joins TRBV6-5 and TRBJ1-1, with 10 bases that match TRBD1. CDR3 size: 14 residues. J gave up 11 bases and V 5 bases, and 11 bases lay outside the gene matches. The germline V gene has CDR1 MNHEY and CDR2 SVGAGI. CDR3 DNA sequence: TGTGCCAGCAGTAGACAGGGGGCCCAACCCCAGGCTTTCTTT. Translated: CASSRQGAQPQAFF.